This T cell receptor beta chain was obtained from a study of blood T cells in healthy people across ages. Study-wide results and limits: More naive CD4+ cells and higher diversity marked long-lived donors relative to aged donors.

The authors ran a second PCR of about 6 to 11 cycles using a sample-barcoded 5' primer and a J-beta primer mix. Each cDNA molecule was tagged by a template-switch adaptor that had 12 random nucleotides. A single record per CDR3 protein comes from TCRdb applying MiXCR to the 5' RACE reads. The sample has hundreds of thousands of distinct CDR3 sequences; roughly three fifths are singletons. RNA extraction gave at least 5 micrograms of total RNA per sample. The CDR3 is made up of 19 amino acids. Trimming took off 2 bases at V and 1 base at J, with 21 bases between the two ends. The germline gives CDR1 SEHNR, CDR2 FQNEAQ (reference sequence). A single count supports this clonotype. Its matching antigen is unknown.

This sequence was found in a man aged 35-49 years in good health. What was sequenced was blood. The chain joins TRBV7-9 to TRBJ2-1, with D possibly TRBD1 on 5 matching bases. The DNA of the CDR3 is TGTGCCAGCAGCTTACCTGTGGGGCAGGCTACCCAATCCTACAATGAGCAGTTCTTC. This sequence encodes CASSLPVGQATQSYNEQFF.